The 3 T cell receptor beta chains given below trace back to one sample, sequenced in a study of T cells in narcolepsy. TCRdb's table, derived via immunoSEQ multiplex PCR, lists solely in-frame clones and lacks some. The sample carries around 35,000 clones, 82% recorded once. The sample consisted of CD45RA- memory CD4+ T cells from PBMCs. The receptors come from a human donor with narcolepsy.

The rearrangement links TRBV6-5 to TRBJ2-7; 10 nucleotides line up with TRBD1. CDR1 is MNHEY and CDR2 is SVGAGI in the germline V gene. The CDR3 consists of 15 residues. V lost 6 bases, J lost 3 bases, and 8 bases stayed unmatched. The CDR3 DNA reads TGTGCCAGCAGACATACCGGGACAGGGGACTACGAGCAGTACTTC. Amino acid sequence: CASRHTGTGDYEQYF.

This clone was counted between two and nine times. The J gene is TRBJ1-4, the V gene TRBV15; D is perhaps TRBD1 (5 bases). Germline V gene sequence: CDR1 LNHNV, CDR2 YYDKDF (reference sequence). This CDR3 region has 14 residues. V dropped 1 base and J dropped 4 bases, with 7 bases sitting between them. CDR3 in amino acids: CATSRGQGNEKLFF. CDR3 sequence (DNA): TGTGCCACCAGCAGAGGCCAGGGTAATGAAAAACTGTTTTTT. Combining the CDR3 with reference TRBV15 and TRBJ1-4 gives the whole variable domain DAMVIQNPRYQVTQFGKPVTLSCSQTLNHNVMYWYQQKSSQAPKLLFHYYDKDFNNEADTPDNFQSRRPNTSFCFLDIRSPGLGDTAMYLCATSRGQGNEKLFFGSGTQLSVL.

The V call is TRBV21-1, the J call TRBJ2-4; the table's D call, TRBD1, has no DNA check behind it. TRBV21-1 is tagged as a pseudogene. The CDR3 contains 14 residues. This CDR3 is CARITGLAKNIQYF. The CDR3 bases are TGTGCCAGGATTACAGGGCTAGCCAAAAACATTCAGTACTTC.